A single sample is the source of the 16 T cell receptor beta chains below, sequenced in a study of regulatory T cells in long-lasting Graves disease. The authors built TCR beta libraries using iRepertoire HTBI primers and Arm-PCR of CDR3 regions. TCRdb re-analysed the multiplex PCR reads in MiXCR, keeping a single row per CDR3 protein. The sample records approximately 210,000 distinct CDR3 sequences, roughly 18% being singletons. Time point noted: newly diagnosed GD, antithyroid drugs for less than 3 months. PBMC RNA served as the TCR library source. This material consisted of peripheral blood mononuclear cells (PBMCs), taken at new diagnosis, from a patient treated with antithyroid drugs. The receptors here all came from a female donor with Graves disease.

This clonotype was observed many times. The rearrangement joins TRBV20-1 to TRBJ2-5; D call uncertain. The CDR3 covers 15 residues. The germline V gene has CDR1 DFQATT and CDR2 SNEGSKA (reference sequence). Trimming removed 6 bases at V and 4 bases at J, with 21 bases between. In nucleotides, the CDR3 is TGCAGTGCACCAGCCTCGACCCCCGTAGGAGAGACCCAGTACTTC. This sequence encodes CSAPASTPVGETQYF.

This clonotype came up many times. This rearrangement joins TRBV7-6 to TRBJ2-1; the D gene is possibly TRBD2 (6 bases). CDR1 and CDR2 from the germline V gene are SGHVS and FNYEAQ. Deletions cut 5 bases from V and 1 base from J, with 18 bases between. This CDR3 is 17 amino acids long. CDR3 nucleotide sequence: TGTGCCAGCAGCCAGAGACGACTAGTATCATCCTACAATGAGCAGTTCTTC. Its translation: CASSQRRLVSSYNEQFF.

This clonotype showed up many times. This chain joins TRBV20-1 and TRBJ2-1; D is ambiguous. The length of the CDR3 is 12 residues. Germline V CDR1 and CDR2: DFQATT, SNEGSKA (reference sequence). The ends were cut back, 4 bases at V and 7 bases at J, with 11 bases in the middle. As DNA, the CDR3 is TGCAGTGCTAAGGGTAACGGGAATGAGCAGTTCTTC. Translated: CSAKGNGNEQFF.

This clonotype was detected many times. The chain joins TRBV6-5 to TRBJ2-7, with 7 bases lining up with TRBD1. The V gene end was trimmed by 2 bases and the J gene end by 0 bases; junction bases not matched to a gene: 4. Per germline, CDR1 MNHEY and CDR2 SVGAGI. CDR3 length equals 15 residues. CDR3 bases: TGTGCCAGCAGTTACCTTGGACAGGCCTCCTACGAGCAGTACTTC. Protein product: CASSYLGQASYEQYF.

This clonotype showed up many times. This chain connects TRBV30 to TRBJ1-2; 8 nucleotides align to TRBD1. The CDR3 length is 14 residues. Germline V lookup: CDR1 GTSNPN, CDR2 SVGIG (reference sequence). Germline trimming cut 2 bases from V and 4 bases from J; bases unmatched to any gene: 6. The CDR3 is CAWSSNRGTYGYTF. The CDR3 nucleotides read TGTGCCTGGAGTTCCAACAGGGGGACCTATGGCTACACCTTC.

This clonotype was seen many times. This chain links TRBV6-1 with TRBJ2-1, with TRBD2 matching over 11 bases. The junction had 8 bases not matched to a gene; V was cut back by 5 bases and J by 5 bases. There are 16 residues in the CDR3. The germline gives CDR1 MNHNS, CDR2 SASEGT. Here the CDR3 reads CASSTLAGGPDNEQFF. The CDR3 region has the DNA TGTGCCAGCAGTACCTTAGCGGGAGGGCCGGACAATGAGCAGTTCTTC.

This clonotype was detected ten times or more. CDR3 in amino acids: CASSLYGGSSGYTF. Here the CDR3 DNA reads TGTGCCAGCAGTTTATATGGGGGTTCCAGTGGCTACACCTTC. The chain carries TRBV27 and TRBJ1-2; D possibly corresponds to TRBD1 (5 bases). The V and J ends lost 1 base and 7 bases respectively, with 13 bases between them. This CDR3 is built from 14 residues. Germline CDR1 is MNHEY and CDR2 is SMNVEV (reference sequence).

This clonotype came up many times. The chain carries TRBV5-1 and TRBJ1-1, with D unclear. Germline V CDR1 and CDR2: SGHRS, YFSETQ. This CDR3 region has 14 residues. Trimming left V 1 base short and J 3 bases short, with 10 bases between. CDR3 amino acids: CASSLILSDTEAFF. CDR3 sequence (DNA): TGCGCCAGCAGCTTGATCCTCTCGGACACTGAAGCTTTCTTT.

This clonotype has at least ten counts. CDR3 sequence reads: CASSKRAQFTDTQYF. The CDR3 region has the DNA TGTGCCAGCAGTAAAAGGGCACAGTTCACAGATACGCAGTATTTT. This chain connects TRBV7-2 to TRBJ2-3; D not resolved. The CDR3 runs to 15 residues. Germline CDR1 is SGHTA and CDR2 is FQGNSA. V was pared by 6 bases and J by 2 bases, with 15 bases between.

The gene calls are TRBV11-2 and TRBJ2-3, with 7 positions matching TRBD2. Germline loops: CDR1 SGHAT, CDR2 FQNNGV. With 5 bases clipped from V and 5 bases from J, the junction kept 16 bases outside the gene matches. The CDR3 is 17 residues long. CDR3 DNA: TGTGCCAGCAGCCCTAGCGGAGGGCCCCCGATTGGAGATACGCAGTATTTT. The encoded protein is CASSPSGGPPIGDTQYF.

This clonotype was recorded at least ten times. This chain connects TRBV28 to TRBJ2-5; D uncertain. V lost 1 base and J 2 bases, leaving 11 bases between the germline ends. This CDR3 comprises 15 residues. CDR1 and CDR2 (germline): MDHEN, SYDVKM. CDR3 amino acids: CASSLFLTQQETQYF. The DNA of the CDR3 is TGTGCCAGCAGTTTATTCTTGACACAACAAGAGACCCAGTACTTC.

In its sample, this clonotype was seen many times. The junction departs from germline at one end; a sequencing error may be responsible. The chain uses TRBV11-2 and TRBJ2-2; 8 bases map to TRBD2. The CDR3 has 16 amino acids. Germline V CDR1 and CDR2: SGHAT, FQNNGV. In nucleotides, the CDR3 is TGTGCCAGCAGCATAGAGGCACTAGCGGACACCGGGGAGCTGTTTTTT. This sequence encodes CASSIEALADTGELFF.

The chain combines TRBV3-1 with TRBJ2-1; 10 positions agree with TRBD1. The CDR3 extends over 15 amino acids. CDR1 is LGHDT, CDR2 YNNKEL, per germline (reference sequence). DNA of the CDR3: TGTGTCAGGAGCTTGACAGGGGGCGTTTACAATGAGCAGTTCTTC. It encodes CVRSLTGGVYNEQFF.

This clonotype was recorded at least ten times. The J gene is TRBJ2-5, the V gene TRBV20-1; weak D call: TRBD1 (6 bases). This CDR3 is 13 amino acids long. The germline gives CDR1 DFQATT, CDR2 SNEGSKA (reference sequence). Trimming cost V 6 bases and J 1 base, with 12 bases left between them. CDR3 bases: TGCAGTGCCTCCCAGGGGATCCAAGAGACCCAGTACTTC. Translation gives CSASQGIQETQYF.

This clonotype was seen many times. The chain employs TRBV24-1 and TRBJ2-3; 7 bases map to TRBD2. Germline V gene lookup returns CDR1 KGHDR and CDR2 SFDVKD. J lost 3 bases, V lost 5 bases, and 4 bases had no gene match. The CDR3 runs 14 residues. CDR3 region: CATSGGGQTDTQYF. In DNA form, the CDR3 reads TGTGCCACCAGTGGGGGGGGTCAGACAGATACGCAGTATTTT.

This clonotype was counted many times. The DNA for the CDR3 is TGTGCCAGCAGCGTCCTTGGGGGACAGGGATTGAATGAGCAGTTCTTC. It yields the protein CASSVLGGQGLNEQFF. The chain recombines TRBV28 with TRBJ2-1; 9 positions agree with TRBD1. Germline V gene lookup returns CDR1 MDHEN and CDR2 SYDVKM. The junction had 13 bases not matched to a gene; V was cut back by 6 bases and J by 7 bases. This CDR3 contains 16 residues.